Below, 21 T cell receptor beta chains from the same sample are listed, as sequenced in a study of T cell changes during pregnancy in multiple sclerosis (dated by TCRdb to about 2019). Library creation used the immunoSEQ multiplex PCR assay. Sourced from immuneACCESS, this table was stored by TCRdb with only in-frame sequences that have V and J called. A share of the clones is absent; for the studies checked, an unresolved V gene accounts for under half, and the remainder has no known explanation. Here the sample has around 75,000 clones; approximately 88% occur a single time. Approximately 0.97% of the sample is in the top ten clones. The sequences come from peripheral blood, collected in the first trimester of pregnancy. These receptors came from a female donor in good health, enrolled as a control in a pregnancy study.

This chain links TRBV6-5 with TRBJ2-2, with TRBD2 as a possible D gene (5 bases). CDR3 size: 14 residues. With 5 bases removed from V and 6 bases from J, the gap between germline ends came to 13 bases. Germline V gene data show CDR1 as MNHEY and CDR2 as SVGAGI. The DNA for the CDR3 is TGTGCCAGCAGTCCACTAGTGGGTGCCGGGGAGCTGTTTTTT. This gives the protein CASSPLVGAGELFF.

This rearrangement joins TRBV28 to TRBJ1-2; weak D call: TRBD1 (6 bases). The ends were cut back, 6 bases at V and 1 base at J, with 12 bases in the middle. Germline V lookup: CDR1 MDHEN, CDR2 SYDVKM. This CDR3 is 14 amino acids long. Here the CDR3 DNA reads TGTGCCAGCAGCAAAAGCAGGGGTAACTATGGCTACACCTTC. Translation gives CASSKSRGNYGYTF.

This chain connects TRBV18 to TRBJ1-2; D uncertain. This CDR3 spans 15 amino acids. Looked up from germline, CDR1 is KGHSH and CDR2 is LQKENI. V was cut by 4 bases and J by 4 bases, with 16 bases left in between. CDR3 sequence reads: CASSQERKITYGYTF. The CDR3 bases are TGTGCCAGCTCACAAGAGAGAAAGATTACCTATGGCTACACCTTC.

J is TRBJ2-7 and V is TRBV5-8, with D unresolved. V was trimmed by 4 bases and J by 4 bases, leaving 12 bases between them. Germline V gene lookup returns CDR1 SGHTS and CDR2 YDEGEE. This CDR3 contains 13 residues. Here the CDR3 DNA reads TGTGCCAGCAGCCCCGGGTCCCTTTACGAGCAGTACTTC. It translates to CASSPGSLYEQYF. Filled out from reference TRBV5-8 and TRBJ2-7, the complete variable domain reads EAGVTQSPTHLIKTRGQQATLRCSPISGHTSVYWYQQALGLGLQFLLWYDEGEERNRGNFPPRFSGRQFPNYSSELNVNALELEDSALYLCASSPGSLYEQYFGPGTRLTVT.

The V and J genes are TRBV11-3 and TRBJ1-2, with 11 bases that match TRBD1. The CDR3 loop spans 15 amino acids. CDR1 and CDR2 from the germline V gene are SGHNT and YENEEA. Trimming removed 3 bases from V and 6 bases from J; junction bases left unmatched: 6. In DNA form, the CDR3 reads TGTGCCAGCAGCTTGCTCGGACAGGGGGCTGATGGCTACACCTTC. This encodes CASSLLGQGADGYTF.

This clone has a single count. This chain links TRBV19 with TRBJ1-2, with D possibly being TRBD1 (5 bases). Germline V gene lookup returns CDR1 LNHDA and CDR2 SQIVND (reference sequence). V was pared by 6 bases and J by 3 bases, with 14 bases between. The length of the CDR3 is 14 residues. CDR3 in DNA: TGTGCCAGTAGCCTCAAACAGGATTACTATGGCTACACCTTC. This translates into CASSLKQDYYGYTF.

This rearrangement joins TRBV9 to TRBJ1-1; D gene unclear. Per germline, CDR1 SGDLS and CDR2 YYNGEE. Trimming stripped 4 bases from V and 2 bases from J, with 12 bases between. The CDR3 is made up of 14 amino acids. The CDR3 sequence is CASSRRSQNTEAFF. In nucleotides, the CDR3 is TGTGCCAGCAGCCGGCGGAGCCAAAACACTGAAGCTTTCTTT.

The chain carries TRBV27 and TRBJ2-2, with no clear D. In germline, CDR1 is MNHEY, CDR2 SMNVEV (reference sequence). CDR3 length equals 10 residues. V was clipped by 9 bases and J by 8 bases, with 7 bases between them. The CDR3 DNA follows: TGTGCCAGGGGCAGGGGGGAGCTGTTTTTT. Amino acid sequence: CARGRGELFF.

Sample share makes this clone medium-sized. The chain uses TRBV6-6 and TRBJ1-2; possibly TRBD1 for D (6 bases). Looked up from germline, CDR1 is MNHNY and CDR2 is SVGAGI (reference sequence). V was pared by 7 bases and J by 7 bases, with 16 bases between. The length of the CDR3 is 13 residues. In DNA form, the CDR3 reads TGTGCCAGCATCGGGGGGCGCGTGGTTGGCTACACCTTC. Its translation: CASIGGRVVGYTF.

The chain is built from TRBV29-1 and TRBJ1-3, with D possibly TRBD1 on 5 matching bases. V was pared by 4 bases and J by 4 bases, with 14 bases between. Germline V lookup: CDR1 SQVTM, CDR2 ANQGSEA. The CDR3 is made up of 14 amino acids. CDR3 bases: TGCAGCGTTGGGTTAACAGGAGCGGGAAACACCATATATTTT. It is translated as CSVGLTGAGNTIYF.

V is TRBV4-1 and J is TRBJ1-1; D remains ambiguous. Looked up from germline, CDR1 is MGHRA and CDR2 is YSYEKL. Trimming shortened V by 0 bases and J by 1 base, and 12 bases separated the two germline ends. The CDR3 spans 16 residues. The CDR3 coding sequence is TGCGCCAGCAGCCAAGACCGGAGGGCGGAGAACACTGAAGCTTTCTTT. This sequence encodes CASSQDRRAENTEAFF.

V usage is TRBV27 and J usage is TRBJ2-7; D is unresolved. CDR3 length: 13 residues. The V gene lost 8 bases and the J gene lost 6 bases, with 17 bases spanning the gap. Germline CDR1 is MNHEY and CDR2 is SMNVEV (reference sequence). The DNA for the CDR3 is TGTGCCAGCCAGACCGATAGAGGCCCCGAGCAGTACTTC. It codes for CASQTDRGPEQYF.

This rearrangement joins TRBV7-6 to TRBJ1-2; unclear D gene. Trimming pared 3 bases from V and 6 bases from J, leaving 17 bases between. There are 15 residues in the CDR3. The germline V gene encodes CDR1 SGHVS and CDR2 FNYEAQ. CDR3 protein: CASSLFPRPKNGYTF. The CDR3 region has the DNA TGTGCCAGCAGCTTGTTCCCCAGGCCTAAAAATGGCTACACCTTC.

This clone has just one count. CDR3 in amino acids: CASSGGTEQYF. The CDR3 bases are TGTGCCAGTAGTGGCGGGACCGAGCAGTACTTC. The V and J genes are TRBV19 and TRBJ2-7, with D maybe TRBD2 (6 bases). Looked up from germline, CDR1 is LNHDA and CDR2 is SQIVND (reference sequence). V lost 5 bases and J lost 6, with 8 bases in between. This CDR3 is built from 11 residues. Supplemented by reference TRBV19 and TRBJ2-7, the full variable domain reads DGGITQSPKYLFRKEGQNVTLSCEQNLNHDAMYWYRQDPGQGLRLIYYSQIVNDFQKGDIAEGYSVSREKKESFPLTVTSAQKNPTAFYLCASSGGTEQYFGPGTRLTVT.

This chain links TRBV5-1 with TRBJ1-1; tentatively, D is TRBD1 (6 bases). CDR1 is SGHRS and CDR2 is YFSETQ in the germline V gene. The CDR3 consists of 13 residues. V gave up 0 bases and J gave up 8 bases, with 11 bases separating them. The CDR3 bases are TGCGCCAGCAGCTTGGCTCGGGGGGGCGAAGCTTTCTTT. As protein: CASSLARGGEAFF. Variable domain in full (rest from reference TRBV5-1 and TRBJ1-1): KAGVTQTPRYLIKTRGQQVTLSCSPISGHRSVSWYQQTPGQGLQFLFEYFSETQRNKGNFPGRFSGRQFSNSRSEMNVSTLELGDSALYLCASSLARGGEAFFGQGTRLTVV.

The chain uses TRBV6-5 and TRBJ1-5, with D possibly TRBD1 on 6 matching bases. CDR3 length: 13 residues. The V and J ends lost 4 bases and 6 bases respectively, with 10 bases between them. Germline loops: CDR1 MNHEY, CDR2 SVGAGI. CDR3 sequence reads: CASSLQGPQPQHF. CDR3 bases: TGTGCCAGCAGTTTACAGGGACCTCAGCCCCAGCATTTT.

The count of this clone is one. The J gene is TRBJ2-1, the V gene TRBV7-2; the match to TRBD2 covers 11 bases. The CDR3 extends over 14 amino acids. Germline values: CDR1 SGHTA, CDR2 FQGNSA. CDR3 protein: CATRLAGNYNEQFF. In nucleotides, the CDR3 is TGTGCGACCCGACTAGCGGGGAACTACAATGAGCAGTTCTTC.

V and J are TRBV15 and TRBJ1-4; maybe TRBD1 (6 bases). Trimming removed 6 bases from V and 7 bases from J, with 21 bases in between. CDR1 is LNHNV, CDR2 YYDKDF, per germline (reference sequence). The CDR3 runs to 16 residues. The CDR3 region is CATRGIRGGNSEKLFF. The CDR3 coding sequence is TGTGCCACCAGGGGCATCAGGGGTGGTAACAGTGAAAAACTGTTTTTT. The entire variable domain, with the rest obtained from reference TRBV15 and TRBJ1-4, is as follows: DAMVIQNPRYQVTQFGKPVTLSCSQTLNHNVMYWYQQKSSQAPKLLFHYYDKDFNNEADTPDNFQSRRPNTSFCFLDIRSPGLGDTAMYLCATRGIRGGNSEKLFFGSGTQLSVL.

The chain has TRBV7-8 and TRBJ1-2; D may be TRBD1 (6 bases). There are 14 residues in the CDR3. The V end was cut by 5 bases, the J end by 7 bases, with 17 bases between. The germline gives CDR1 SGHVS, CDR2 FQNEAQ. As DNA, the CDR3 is TGTGCCAGCAGCCCAGGCACAGGGATGGGTGGCTACACCTTC. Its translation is CASSPGTGMGGYTF.

CDR3 DNA: TGCGCCAGCAGCTTGGCGGCTAGCGGGGGAGAGACCCAGTACTTC. It encodes CASSLAASGGETQYF. V and J are TRBV5-1 and TRBJ2-5; 10 nucleotides agree with TRBD2. Trimming took 0 bases from V and 4 from J; bases not matched to a gene: 3. The CDR3 is 15 amino acids. Germline values: CDR1 SGHRS, CDR2 YFSETQ.

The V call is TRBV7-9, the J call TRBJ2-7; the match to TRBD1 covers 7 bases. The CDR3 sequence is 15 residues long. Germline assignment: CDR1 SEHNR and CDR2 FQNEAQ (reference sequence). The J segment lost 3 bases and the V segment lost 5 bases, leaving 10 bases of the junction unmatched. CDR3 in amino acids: CASSPASTGHYEQYF. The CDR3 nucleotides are TGTGCCAGCAGCCCGGCCTCGACAGGGCACTACGAGCAGTACTTC.